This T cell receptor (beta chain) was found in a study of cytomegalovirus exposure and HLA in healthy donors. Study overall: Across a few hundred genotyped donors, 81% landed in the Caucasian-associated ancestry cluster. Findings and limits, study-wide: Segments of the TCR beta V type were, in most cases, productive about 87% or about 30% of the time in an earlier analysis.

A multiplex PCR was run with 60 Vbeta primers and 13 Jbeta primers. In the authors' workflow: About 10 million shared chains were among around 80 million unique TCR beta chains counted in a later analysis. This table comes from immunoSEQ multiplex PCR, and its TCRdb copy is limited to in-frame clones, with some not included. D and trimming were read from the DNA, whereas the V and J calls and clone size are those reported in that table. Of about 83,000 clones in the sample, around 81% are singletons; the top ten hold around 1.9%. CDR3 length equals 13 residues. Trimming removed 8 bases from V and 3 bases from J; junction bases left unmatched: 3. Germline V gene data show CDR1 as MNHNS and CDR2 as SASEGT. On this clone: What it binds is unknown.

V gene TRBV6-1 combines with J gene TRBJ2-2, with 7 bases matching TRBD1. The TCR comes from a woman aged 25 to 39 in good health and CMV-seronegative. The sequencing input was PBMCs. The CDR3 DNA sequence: TGTGCCAGCCACACAGGGGACACCGGGGAGCTGTTTTTT. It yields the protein CASHTGDTGELFF.